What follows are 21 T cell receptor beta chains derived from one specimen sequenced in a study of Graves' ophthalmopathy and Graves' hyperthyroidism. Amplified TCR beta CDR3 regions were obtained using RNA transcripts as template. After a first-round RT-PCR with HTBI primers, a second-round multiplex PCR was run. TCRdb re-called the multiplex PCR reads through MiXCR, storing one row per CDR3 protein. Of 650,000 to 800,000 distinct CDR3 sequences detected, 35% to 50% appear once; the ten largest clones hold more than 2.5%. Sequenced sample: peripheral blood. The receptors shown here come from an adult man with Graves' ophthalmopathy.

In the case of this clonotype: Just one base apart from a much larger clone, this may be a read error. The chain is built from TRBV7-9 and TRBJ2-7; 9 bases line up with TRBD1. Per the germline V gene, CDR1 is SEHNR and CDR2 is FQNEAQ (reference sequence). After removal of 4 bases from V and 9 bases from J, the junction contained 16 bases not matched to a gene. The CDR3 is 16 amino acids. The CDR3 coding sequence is TGTGCCAGCAGCTCTATCCCACAGGGGGCCAACGACGGGCAGTACTTC. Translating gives CASSSIPQGANDGQYF.

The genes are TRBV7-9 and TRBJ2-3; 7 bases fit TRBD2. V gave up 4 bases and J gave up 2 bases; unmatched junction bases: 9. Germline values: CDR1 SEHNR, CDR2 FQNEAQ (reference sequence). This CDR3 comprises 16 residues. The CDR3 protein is CASSSGGPFSTDTQYF. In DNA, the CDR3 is TGTGCCAGCAGCTCGGGAGGCCCGTTTTCCACAGATACGCAGTATTTT.

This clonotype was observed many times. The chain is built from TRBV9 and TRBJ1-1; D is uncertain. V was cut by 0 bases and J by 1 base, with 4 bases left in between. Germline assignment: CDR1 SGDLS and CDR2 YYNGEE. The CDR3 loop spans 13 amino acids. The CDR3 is CASSVAQNTEAFF. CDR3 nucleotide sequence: TGTGCCAGCAGCGTAGCACAGAACACTGAAGCTTTCTTT.

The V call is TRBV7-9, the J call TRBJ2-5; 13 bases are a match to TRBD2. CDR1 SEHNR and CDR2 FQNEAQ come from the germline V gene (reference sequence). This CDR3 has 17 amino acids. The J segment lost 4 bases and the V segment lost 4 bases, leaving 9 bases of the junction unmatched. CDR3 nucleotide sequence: TGTGCCAGCAGCTGGACAGGGACTAGCGGGATTGGAGAGACCCAGTACTTC. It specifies CASSWTGTSGIGETQYF.

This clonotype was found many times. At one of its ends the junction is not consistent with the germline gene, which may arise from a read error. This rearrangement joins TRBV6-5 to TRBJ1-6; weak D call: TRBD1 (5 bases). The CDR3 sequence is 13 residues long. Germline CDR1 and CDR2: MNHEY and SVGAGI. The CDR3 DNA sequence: TGTGCAAGCAACCAGGGAGGGGATTCACCCCTCCACTTT. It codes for CASNQGGDSPLHF.

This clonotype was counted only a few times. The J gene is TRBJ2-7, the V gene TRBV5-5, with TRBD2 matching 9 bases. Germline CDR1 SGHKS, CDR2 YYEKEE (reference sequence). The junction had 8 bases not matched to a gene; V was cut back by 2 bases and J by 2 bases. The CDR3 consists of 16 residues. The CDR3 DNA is TGTGCCAGCAGCTTTCAGGGCCAGCGGGGGGCCTACGAGCAGTACTTC. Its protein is CASSFQGQRGAYEQYF.

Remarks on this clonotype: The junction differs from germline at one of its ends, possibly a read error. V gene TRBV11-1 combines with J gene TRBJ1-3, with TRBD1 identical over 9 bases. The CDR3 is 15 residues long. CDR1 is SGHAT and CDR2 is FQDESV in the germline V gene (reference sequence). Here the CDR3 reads CAGSLTGGCGNTIYF. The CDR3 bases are TGTGCCGGCAGCTTGACAGGGGGATGCGGAAACACCATATATTTT. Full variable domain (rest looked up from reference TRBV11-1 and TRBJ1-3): EAEVAQSPRYKITEKSQAVAFWCDPISGHATLYWYRQILGQGPELLVQFQDESVVDDSQLPKDRFSAERLKGVDSTLKIQPAELGDSAMYLCAGSLTGGCGNTIYFGEGSWLTVV.

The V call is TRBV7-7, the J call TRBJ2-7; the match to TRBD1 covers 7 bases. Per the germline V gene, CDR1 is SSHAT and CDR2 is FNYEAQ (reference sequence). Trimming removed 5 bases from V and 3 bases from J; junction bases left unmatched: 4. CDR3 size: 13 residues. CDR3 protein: CASSPHRGYEQYF. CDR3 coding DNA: TGTGCCAGCAGCCCCCACAGGGGCTACGAGCAGTACTTC.

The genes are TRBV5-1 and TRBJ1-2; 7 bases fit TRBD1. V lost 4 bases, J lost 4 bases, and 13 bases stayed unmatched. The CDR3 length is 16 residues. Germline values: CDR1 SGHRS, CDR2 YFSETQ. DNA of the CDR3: TGCGCCAGCAGCCCGGTGGAGGGGGCCCTGATCTATGGCTACACCTTC. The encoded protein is CASSPVEGALIYGYTF. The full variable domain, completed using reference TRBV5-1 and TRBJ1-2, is KAGVTQTPRYLIKTRGQQVTLSCSPISGHRSVSWYQQTPGQGLQFLFEYFSETQRNKGNFPGRFSGRQFSNSRSEMNVSTLELGDSALYLCASSPVEGALIYGYTFGSGTRLTVV.

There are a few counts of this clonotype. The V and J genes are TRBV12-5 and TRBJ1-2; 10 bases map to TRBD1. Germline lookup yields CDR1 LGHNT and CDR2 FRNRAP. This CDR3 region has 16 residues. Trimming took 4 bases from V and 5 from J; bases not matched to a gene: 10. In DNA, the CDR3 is TGTGCTAGTGGTTCCGGGACAGGGACAGGGGTATATGGCTACACCTTC. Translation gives CASGSGTGTGVYGYTF. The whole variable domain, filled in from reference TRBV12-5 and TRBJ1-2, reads DARVTQTPRHKVTEMGQEVTMRCQPILGHNTVFWYRQTMMQGLELLAYFRNRAPLDDSGMPKDRFSAEMPDATLATLKIQPSEPRDSAVYFCASGSGTGTGVYGYTFGSGTRLTVV.

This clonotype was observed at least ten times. CDR3 sequence (DNA): TGTGCCAGCAGTGGGACTAGCGGGGGGAGGGAGACCCAGTACTTC. Translated: CASSGTSGGRETQYF. The genes are TRBV2 and TRBJ2-5, with TRBD2 matching over 14 bases. Germline CDR1 and CDR2: SNHLY and FYNNEI. This CDR3 contains 15 residues. The trim removed 4 bases at V and 5 bases at J, leaving 3 bases unmatched.

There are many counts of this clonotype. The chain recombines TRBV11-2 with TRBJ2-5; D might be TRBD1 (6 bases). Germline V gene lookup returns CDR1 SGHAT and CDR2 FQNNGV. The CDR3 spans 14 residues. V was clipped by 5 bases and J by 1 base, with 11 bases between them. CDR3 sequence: CASSARTAQETQYF. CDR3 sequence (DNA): TGTGCCAGCAGCGCCCGGACAGCCCAAGAGACCCAGTACTTC. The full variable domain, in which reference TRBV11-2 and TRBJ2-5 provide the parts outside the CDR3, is EAGVAQSPRYKIIEKRQSVAFWCNPISGHATLYWYQQILGQGPKLLIQFQNNGVVDDSQLPKDRFSAERLKGVDSTLKIQPAKLEDSAVYLCASSARTAQETQYFGPGTRLLVL.

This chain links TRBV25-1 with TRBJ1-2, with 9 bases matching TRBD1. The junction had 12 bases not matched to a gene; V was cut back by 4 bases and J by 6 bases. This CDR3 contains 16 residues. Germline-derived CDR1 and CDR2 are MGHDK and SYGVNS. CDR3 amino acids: CASSAQTGGGRHGYTF. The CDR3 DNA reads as TGTGCCAGCAGTGCCCAAACAGGGGGCGGAAGGCATGGCTACACCTTC.

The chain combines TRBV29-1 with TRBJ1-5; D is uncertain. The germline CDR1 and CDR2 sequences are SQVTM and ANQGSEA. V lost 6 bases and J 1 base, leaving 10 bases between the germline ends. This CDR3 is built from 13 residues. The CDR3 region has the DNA TGCAGCGTAGCCAGACACAGCAATCAGCCCCAGCATTTT. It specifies CSVARHSNQPQHF.

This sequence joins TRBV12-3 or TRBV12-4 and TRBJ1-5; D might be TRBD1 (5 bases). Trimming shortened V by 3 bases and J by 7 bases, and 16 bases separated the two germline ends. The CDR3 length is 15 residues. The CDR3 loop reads CASSFGGIPQQPQHF. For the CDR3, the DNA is TGTGCCAGCAGTTTTGGGGGGATACCCCAACAGCCCCAGCATTTT.

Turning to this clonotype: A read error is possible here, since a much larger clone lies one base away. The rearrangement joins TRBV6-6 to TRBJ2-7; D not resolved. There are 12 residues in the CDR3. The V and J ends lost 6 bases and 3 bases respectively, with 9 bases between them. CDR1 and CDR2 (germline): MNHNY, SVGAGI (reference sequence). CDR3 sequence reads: CASSTAFYEQYF. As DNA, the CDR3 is TGTGCCAGCAGCACGGCATTCTACGAGCAGTACTTC.

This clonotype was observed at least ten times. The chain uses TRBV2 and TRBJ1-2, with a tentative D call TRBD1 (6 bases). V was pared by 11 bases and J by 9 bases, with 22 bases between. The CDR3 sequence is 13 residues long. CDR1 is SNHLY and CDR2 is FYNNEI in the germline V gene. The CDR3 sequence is CAGNSRTEGSYTF. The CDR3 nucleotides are TGTGCCGGTAACAGTCGGACAGAGGGGAGCTACACCTTC.

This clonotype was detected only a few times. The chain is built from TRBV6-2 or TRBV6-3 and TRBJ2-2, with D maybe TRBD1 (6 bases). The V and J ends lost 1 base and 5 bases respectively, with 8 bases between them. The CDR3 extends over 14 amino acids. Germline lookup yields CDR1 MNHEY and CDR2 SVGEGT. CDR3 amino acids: CASSYFTGTGELFF. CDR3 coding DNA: TGTGCCAGCAGTTACTTTACAGGGACCGGGGAGCTGTTTTTT.

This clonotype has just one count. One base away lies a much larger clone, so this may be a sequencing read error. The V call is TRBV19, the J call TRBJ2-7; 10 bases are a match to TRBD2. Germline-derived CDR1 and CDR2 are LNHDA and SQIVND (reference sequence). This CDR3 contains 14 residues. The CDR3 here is CASSNLAGDYEQCF. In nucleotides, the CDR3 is TGTGCCAGTAGTAACCTAGCGGGGGACTACGAGCAGTGCTTC.

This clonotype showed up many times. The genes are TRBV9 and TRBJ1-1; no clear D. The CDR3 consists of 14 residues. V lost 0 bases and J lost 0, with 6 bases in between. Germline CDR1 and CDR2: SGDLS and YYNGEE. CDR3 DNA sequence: TGTGCCAGCAGCGTAGGTCTCATGAACACTGAAGCTTTCTTT. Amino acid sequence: CASSVGLMNTEAFF.

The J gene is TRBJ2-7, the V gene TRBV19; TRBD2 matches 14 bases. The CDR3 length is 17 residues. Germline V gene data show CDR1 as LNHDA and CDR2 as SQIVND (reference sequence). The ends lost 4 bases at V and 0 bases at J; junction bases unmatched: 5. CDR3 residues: CASSTGLAGAPSYEQYF. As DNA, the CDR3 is TGTGCCAGTAGTACGGGACTAGCGGGAGCACCCTCCTACGAGCAGTACTTC.